The present T cell receptor beta chain was sequenced within a study of CXCR3-negative and CXCR3-positive naive CD8 T cells. About the research overall: Libraries each contributed about 1.5 +/- 0.3 million TRB reads, for roughly 140 million in total. General study findings and limits: Compared with CXCR3-negative naive cells, CXCR3-positive naive cells showed more hydrophobic TRB CDR3s.

Of note for this clonotype: Its antigen is undetermined.

Libraries of TRB cDNA were made by 5' RACE and carried UMIs. After re-calling the 5' RACE reads, TCRdb lists one entry per CDR3 protein, DNA absent. The table for this sample gives 55,000 to 65,000 distinct CDR3 sequences. This CDR3 region has 13 residues. Germline V gives CDR1 MDHEN, CDR2 SYDVKM. Sequencing was carried out using naive CXCR3+ CD8+ T cells from blood. The subset: CD45RO-CCR7+CD27+CD95- naive CD8+ T cells expressing CXCR3 (TNR3+). The TCR comes from a human donor in good health. Some clones in this sample may be carry-over from other donors' samples. This chain uses TRBV28 with TRBJ1-2; TCRdb designates TRBD1, a call that cannot be tested without DNA. The chain's CDR3 is CASSRTTGYGYTF.